One sample yielded the 25 T cell receptor beta chains listed below, sequenced in a study of identical twins (TCRdb year 2016). Library prep was done by 5' RACE. TCRdb names Illumina HiSeq 2000 as the instrument used. Clones were called with MiXCR by TCRdb after fastp trimmed the public reads at Q25, and only in-frame beta chains were retained. Identical CDR3 proteins give one entry, which carries the most common genes and DNA. Counted in this sample were 1.5 million to 2 million distinct CDR3 sequences; more than 30% of them appeared once. The biggest ten clones account for about 0.3% of the sample. Sequencing was done on a sample of cord blood. Receptors were obtained from a newborn girl in good health.

The chain employs TRBV2 and TRBJ2-5, with D maybe TRBD2 (6 bases). The length of the CDR3 is 12 residues. The V end lost 7 bases, the J end lost 3 bases, and 9 bases lay between the germline ends. CDR1 is SNHLY and CDR2 is FYNNEI in the germline V gene. The CDR3, as DNA: TGTGCCAGCACGGCGGGGAAAGAGACCCAGTACTTC. It yields the protein CASTAGKETQYF.

The chain couples TRBV28 to TRBJ2-2, with 9 bases aligning to TRBD1. J lost 5 bases, V lost 3 bases, and 10 bases had no gene match. Germline lookup yields CDR1 MDHEN and CDR2 SYDVKM. There are 17 residues in the CDR3. The CDR3 protein is CASSFHINRGRTGELFF. CDR3 in DNA: TGTGCCAGCAGTTTCCATATTAACAGGGGGCGGACCGGGGAGCTGTTTTTT.

In the case of this clonotype: A much larger clone differs by one base, so this may be a read error. V and J are TRBV29-1 and TRBJ2-5; D call uncertain. Germline CDR1 reads SQVTM; CDR2 reads ANQGSEA. The CDR3 loop spans 12 amino acids. The CDR3 protein is CSVFGAQETHYF. DNA of the CDR3: TGCAGCGTTTTCGGCGCTCAAGAGACCCACTACTTC.

The chain is built from TRBV20-1 and TRBJ1-6; TRBD1 matches at 9 bases. V lost 6 bases and J lost 8; bases outside the gene matches: 8. This CDR3 is 14 amino acids long. Germline assignment: CDR1 DFQATT and CDR2 SNEGSKA (reference sequence). The CDR3 region has the DNA TGCAGTGCACAACCGGGACAGGGCCATTCACCCCTCCACTTT. This codes for CSAQPGQGHSPLHF.

This clonotype was seen repeatedly, ten times or more. The J gene is TRBJ2-3, the V gene TRBV12-5; 7 bases fit TRBD2. Germline V gene data show CDR1 as LGHNT and CDR2 as FRNRAP. CDR3 length: 17 amino acids. The trim removed 1 base at V and 1 base at J, leaving 8 bases unmatched. The CDR3 protein is CASGLEKLADRTDTQYF. The CDR3 nucleotides read TGTGCTAGTGGTTTGGAAAAGCTAGCGGATCGCACAGATACGCAGTATTTT.

J is TRBJ2-1 and V is TRBV27; 7 bases match TRBD2. This CDR3 is 11 amino acids long. V lost 9 bases to trimming and J lost 7 bases; unmatched junction nucleotides: 3. Looked up from germline, CDR1 is MNHEY and CDR2 is SMNVEV (reference sequence). The CDR3 DNA reads TGTGCCAGTTTTAGCGGGAATGAGCAGTTCTTC. Amino acid sequence: CASFSGNEQFF.

The chain combines TRBV28 with TRBJ1-2; no reliable D call. The V gene's germline CDR1 is MDHEN and CDR2 SYDVKM. Trimming cost V 6 bases and J 4 bases, with 12 bases left between them. This CDR3 comprises 13 residues. CDR3 sequence (DNA): TGTGCCAGCAGGTCCACGGTTCTCTATGGCTACACCTTC. It yields the protein CASRSTVLYGYTF.

This clonotype was counted many times. This chain uses TRBV4-2 with TRBJ1-2; unclear D gene. CDR1 is LGHNA and CDR2 is YNFKEQ in the germline V gene. The CDR3 sequence is 15 residues long. V shed 6 bases and J shed 2 bases, with 16 bases lying between them. The chain's CDR3 is CASRFNGAGNYGYTF. Written as DNA, the CDR3 is TGTGCCAGCAGGTTCAATGGCGCGGGAAACTATGGCTACACCTTC.

The chain recombines TRBV6-5 with TRBJ2-1; TRBD1 matches at 8 bases. CDR1 MNHEY and CDR2 SVGAGI come from the germline V gene. With V trimmed by 0 bases and J by 4 bases, 8 bases remained unmatched. This CDR3 region has 17 residues. CDR3 sequence reads: CASSYSIVGQGYNEQFF. The CDR3 nucleotides are TGTGCCAGCAGTTACTCGATTGTCGGACAGGGATACAATGAGCAGTTCTTC.

This clonotype was seen ten or more times. The chain employs TRBV2 and TRBJ2-5, with D perhaps TRBD1 or TRBD2 (6 bases each). The CDR3 extends over 10 amino acids. The germline gives CDR1 SNHLY, CDR2 FYNNEI. Between the trimmed V and J ends, which lost 6 bases and 11 bases, there was a span of 10 bases. CDR3: CASRRGEQYF. The CDR3 DNA sequence: TGTGCCAGCAGAAGGGGGGAGCAGTACTTC.

There are a few counts of this clonotype. The CDR3, as DNA: TGTGCCAGCAGTTTTTTCCAGAGGGGCAAGGCAGAGACCCAGTACTTC. Translated: CASSFFQRGKAETQYF. This chain connects TRBV12-3 or TRBV12-4 to TRBJ2-5, with D perhaps assigned TRBD1 or TRBD2 (5 bases each). The CDR3 runs to 16 residues. The V end lost 3 bases, the J end lost 4 bases, and 18 bases lay between the germline ends.

The chain couples TRBV5-1 to TRBJ1-2; D is ambiguous. Between the trimmed V and J ends, which lost 0 bases and 5 bases, there was a span of 17 bases. Germline CDR1 is SGHRS and CDR2 is YFSETQ. CDR3 length: 16 residues. The CDR3 sequence: CASSLASGKPEYGYTF. The CDR3 DNA is TGCGCCAGCAGCTTGGCCTCAGGAAAACCGGAATATGGCTACACCTTC.

The gene calls are TRBV6-2 or TRBV6-3 and TRBJ1-3; D gene ambiguous. Trimming removed 8 bases at V and 0 bases at J, with 20 bases between. CDR1 and CDR2 (germline): MNHEY, SVGEGT. The CDR3 contains 17 residues. The CDR3 DNA is TGTGCCAGCCTGCCTAGTATTCGGAGCTTCTCTGGAAACACCATATATTTT. Translated, it gives CASLPSIRSFSGNTIYF.

This clonotype was picked up a small number of times. CDR3 loop: CASCASGGYPYEQYF. Here the CDR3 DNA reads TGTGCCAGCTGCGCTAGCGGGGGCTACCCCTACGAGCAGTACTTC. The chain joins TRBV9 to TRBJ2-7, with TRBD2 matching over 10 bases. After removal of 7 bases from V and 2 bases from J, the junction contained 9 bases not matched to a gene. Germline V gene lookup returns CDR1 SGDLS and CDR2 YYNGEE. This CDR3 is 15 amino acids long.

Remarks on this clonotype: A much larger clone lies a single base off, so this may be a read error. The V call is TRBV6-2 or TRBV6-3, the J call TRBJ2-7, with a weak D call TRBD2 (5 bases). There are 15 residues in the CDR3. Germline V gene sequence: CDR1 MNHEY, CDR2 SVGEGT. The CDR3 coding sequence is TGTGCCAGCCTTAAGCTTAGCGATCGAGCCTCGGAGCAGTCCTTC. Residues: CASLKLSDRASEQSF.

The chain couples TRBV20-1 to TRBJ2-3; 12 positions match TRBD2. V shed 3 bases and J 4 bases; nucleotides not matched to a gene: 5. In germline, CDR1 is DFQATT, CDR2 SNEGSKA (reference sequence). The CDR3 contains 15 residues. The CDR3 DNA sequence: TGCAGTGCTAGCGCTAGCGGGGGGGCACCAGATACGCAGTATTTT. This encodes CSASASGGAPDTQYF.

The V gene is TRBV10-3, the J gene TRBJ2-7, with TRBD2 matching over 9 bases. Looked up from germline, CDR1 is ENHRY and CDR2 is SYGVKD. This CDR3 spans 14 amino acids. V lost 4 bases to trimming and J lost 2 bases; unmatched junction nucleotides: 3. The CDR3 DNA follows: TGTGCCATCAGTGCGGTAGCGGGAGCCTACGAGCAGTACTTC. Its translation: CAISAVAGAYEQYF.

This clonotype has only a few counts. CDR3 amino acids: CSASRDGAYEQYF. CDR3 DNA sequence: TGCAGTGCTAGCAGGGACGGAGCCTACGAGCAGTACTTC. This chain connects TRBV20-1 to TRBJ2-7; tentatively, D is TRBD1 or TRBD2 (5 bases each). The CDR3 extends over 13 amino acids. The germline gives CDR1 DFQATT, CDR2 SNEGSKA (reference sequence). V was cut by 3 bases and J by 2 bases, with 11 bases left in between.

This clonotype came up a few times. The rearrangement links TRBV6-5 to TRBJ1-4; no firm D call. Trimming took 2 bases from V and 4 from J, leaving 8 bases between them. This CDR3 has 14 residues. Germline loops: CDR1 MNHEY, CDR2 SVGAGI. The CDR3 bases are TGTGCCAGCAGTTACAGGGCTTTTAATGAAAAACTGTTTTTT. Protein sequence: CASSYRAFNEKLFF.

As for this clonotype: Lacking the conserved final phenylalanine or tryptophan, this CDR3 likely reflects a read error. The chain is built from TRBV28 and TRBJ2-1, with TRBD2 as a possible D gene (6 bases). There are 14 residues in the CDR3. Germline values: CDR1 MDHEN, CDR2 SYDVKM. The V end was cut by 5 bases, the J end by 0 bases, with 8 bases between. The CDR3 region has the DNA TGTGCCAGCAGTCTGGGACTCTCCTACAATGAGCAGTTCGTC. The encoded protein is CASSLGLSYNEQFV.

This clonotype was observed a few times. This rearrangement joins TRBV6-5 to TRBJ2-3, with 7 nucleotides matching TRBD2. This CDR3 comprises 15 residues. Germline trimming cut 5 bases from V and 2 bases from J; bases unmatched to any gene: 7. The germline V gene encodes CDR1 MNHEY and CDR2 SVGAGI. The CDR3 here is CASSHTSGATDTQYF. As DNA, the CDR3 is TGTGCCAGCAGTCATACAAGCGGGGCCACAGATACGCAGTATTTT.

The chain is built from TRBV19 and TRBJ2-3; D gene uncertain. CDR1 is LNHDA and CDR2 is SQIVND in the germline V gene (reference sequence). The CDR3 is 14 amino acids. V was shortened by 3 bases and J by 2 bases, with 9 bases between the two germline ends. CDR3 protein: CASSIGRHTDTQYF. The CDR3 bases are TGTGCCAGTAGTATTGGTCGGCACACAGATACGCAGTATTTT.

This clonotype was seen a few times. V usage is TRBV28 and J usage is TRBJ1-1; 8 positions agree with TRBD1. This CDR3 has 15 residues. Trimming at V came to 1 base and at J to 3 bases, leaving 4 bases not matched to a gene. CDR1 is MDHEN, CDR2 SYDVKM, per germline. The DNA for the CDR3 is TGTGCCAGCAGTTTATTGACAGGGGTGGACACTGAAGCTTTCTTT. It encodes CASSLLTGVDTEAFF.

The V and J genes are TRBV5-1 and TRBJ2-1; the match to TRBD2 covers 8 bases. The germline CDR1 and CDR2 sequences are SGHRS and YFSETQ. The CDR3 has 14 residues. The V segment lost 4 bases and the J segment 8 bases; nucleotides outside the gene matches: 8. Here the CDR3 DNA reads TGCGCCAGCAGCCCCTTAGCGGGGTACGATGAGCAGTTCTTC. Protein: CASSPLAGYDEQFF.

The chain combines TRBV27 with TRBJ1-1, with D maybe TRBD1 (6 bases). This CDR3 has 15 amino acids. V lost 5 bases and J lost 5, with 18 bases in between. Germline values: CDR1 MNHEY, CDR2 SMNVEV (reference sequence). DNA of the CDR3: TGTGCCAGCAGTGGGAGCCTCAACAGGGAAACTGAAGCTTTCTTT. This sequence encodes CASSGSLNRETEAFF.